This T cell receptor beta chain was documented in a study of beta chain features in type 1 diabetes. About the research overall: Across the samples, roughly 98,000,000 sorted cells were examined in total. General study points: In every one of the four CD4+ subsets, TCRB CDR3s were moderately but significantly shorter in Type 1 diabetes patients.

Regarding this clone: Its antigen is currently unknown.

The study reverse transcribed the entire isolated RNA, so it sequenced expressed TCRB transcripts. About 3.7 million reads on average were seen across naive, central memory and regulatory T cell samples. Repertoires were generated with immunoSEQ multiplex PCR, while TCRdb's copy carries only in-frame clones and drops some. Of hundreds of thousands of clones in the sample, roughly 13% were seen once. The authors sorted CD4+ naive, central memory, regulatory and stem cell-like memory cells via CD45RO/CCR7/CD25/CD127/CD95/CD27. Post-sort purity exceeded 95% for all sorted populations. This receptor was identified in a man younger than 40 with type 1 diabetes. The sequenced material came from naive CD4+ T cells from blood.

The CDR3 protein is CASSLLVLQAGTEAFF. In nucleotides, the CDR3 is TGTGCCAGCAGCTTACTTGTGTTACAGGCTGGCACTGAAGCTTTCTTT. V usage is TRBV7-2 and J usage is TRBJ1-1, with D possibly matching TRBD1 (5 bases). Trimming stripped 2 bases from V and 4 bases from J, with 17 bases between. The CDR3 sequence is 16 residues long. Germline lookup yields CDR1 SGHTA and CDR2 FQGNSA.